These T cell receptor beta chains were read from a single sample in a study of cytomegalovirus exposure and HLA in healthy donors. Assay used: immunoSEQ multiplex PCR; TCRdb lists only in-frame clones, some missing. The repertoire holds approximately 170,000 clones, with 82% as singletons. The sequenced sample consisted of PBMCs. The receptors shown here come from a male donor in good health and CMV-seronegative. CDR3s include the opening cysteine and the closing phenylalanine or tryptophan. Fields, in order: CDR3 protein, CDR3 DNA, D gene, V gene, clone size, J gene. A D gene is named only where the DNA matches it firmly. Size values are once, few and many counts, or a class for expanded clones, and some rows have none.

CDR3: CSVDASGSDEQYF; DNA: TGCAGCGTTGACGCTAGCGGGAGCGACGAGCAGTACTTC; D: TRBD2; V: TRBV29-1; size: -; J: TRBJ2-7
CDR3: CASGVGAETNYEQYF; DNA: TGTGCCAGTGGGGTGGGGGCAGAGACGAACTACGAGCAGTACTTC; D: -; V: TRBV27; size: few; J: TRBJ2-7
CDR3: CASSLKRTGASYEQYF; DNA: TGCGCCAGCAGCTTGAAACGGACAGGGGCCTCCTACGAGCAGTACTTC; D: TRBD1; V: TRBV5-1; size: -; J: TRBJ2-7
CDR3: CAIRDKTEKLFF; DNA: TGTGCCATCAGAGACAAGACTGAAAAACTGTTTTTT; D: -; V: TRBV10-3; size: once; J: TRBJ1-4
CDR3: CASSQFSGLGGGTQETQYF; DNA: TGCGCCAGCAGCCAATTCTCTGGGTTGGGCGGGGGGACTCAAGAGACCCAGTACTTC; D: TRBD2; V: TRBV4-1; size: -; J: TRBJ2-5
CDR3: CASSIRDTPGYGYTF; DNA: TGTGCCAGCAGCATCCGGGACACGCCCGGCTATGGCTACACCTTC; D: -; V: TRBV9; size: -; J: TRBJ1-2
CDR3: CASSEGPSGANVLTF; DNA: TGTGCCAGCAGTGAAGGTCCTTCTGGGGCCAACGTCCTGACTTTC; D: -; V: TRBV6-1; size: -; J: TRBJ2-6
CDR3: CASSPEGGRLAF; DNA: TGTGCCAGCAGCCCCGAGGGGGGGCGGTTGGCCTTC; D: -; V: TRBV7-9; size: -; J: TRBJ2-7
CDR3: CASSPEPGGGYEQYF; DNA: TGTGCCAGCAGCCCTGAACCGGGGGGCGGGTACGAGCAGTACTTC; D: -; V: TRBV6-6; size: -; J: TRBJ2-7
CDR3: CASSLLAGGPGELFF; DNA: TGTGCCAGCAGTCTCCTAGCGGGGGGGCCCGGGGAGCTGTTTTTT; D: TRBD2; V: TRBV2; size: -; J: TRBJ2-2
CDR3: CASSTSRNNEQFF; DNA: TGTGCCAGCAGCACTAGCAGAAACAATGAGCAGTTCTTC; D: -; V: TRBV27; size: -; J: TRBJ2-1
CDR3: CASSGQANSYEQYF; DNA: TGTGCCAGCAGCGGACAGGCGAATTCCTACGAGCAGTACTTC; D: TRBD1; V: TRBV5-6; size: -; J: TRBJ2-7
CDR3: CASTAGGGIRGYTF; DNA: TGTGCCAGCACCGCCGGAGGGGGCATTCGGGGCTACACCTTC; D: TRBD1; V: TRBV27; size: -; J: TRBJ1-2
CDR3: CASSLGPPGQGAYEQYF; DNA: TGCGCCAGCAGCTTGGGACCACCGGGACAGGGGGCCTACGAGCAGTACTTC; D: TRBD1; V: TRBV5-1; size: -; J: TRBJ2-7
CDR3: CASSFPPLRAQHF; DNA: TGTGCCAGTAGTTTCCCCCCCCTGAGGGCCCAGCATTTT; D: -; V: TRBV19; size: -; J: TRBJ1-5
CDR3: CASSNGAFYGYTF; DNA: TGTGCCAGCTCCAATGGGGCGTTTTATGGCTACACCTTC; D: -; V: TRBV6-5; size: few; J: TRBJ1-2
CDR3: CASSVQGNQPQHF; DNA: TGTGCCAGCAGTGTACAGGGAAATCAGCCCCAGCATTTT; D: -; V: TRBV6-4; size: -; J: TRBJ1-5
CDR3: CASHSGVFGNGKLFF; DNA: TGTGCCAGCCATTCGGGGGTATTCGGAAATGGAAAACTGTTTTTT; D: -; V: TRBV7-2; size: -; J: TRBJ1-4
CDR3: CASSFGGRENIQYF; DNA: TGCGCCAGCAGCTTTGGCGGGAGAGAAAACATTCAGTACTTC; D: TRBD2; V: TRBV5-1; size: -; J: TRBJ2-4
CDR3: CASSWTGGRDEQFF; DNA: TGTGCCAGCAGCTGGACAGGGGGCAGGGATGAGCAGTTCTTC; D: TRBD1; V: TRBV5-6; size: -; J: TRBJ2-1
CDR3: CASTPGGAGGTDTQYF; DNA: TGTGCCAGCACCCCGGGGGGAGCGGGAGGAACAGATACGCAGTATTTT; D: TRBD2; V: TRBV7-2; size: -; J: TRBJ2-3
CDR3: CASSLDRLDVLYEQYF; DNA: TGTGCCAGCAGTTTAGATAGACTAGATGTCCTCTACGAGCAGTACTTC; D: -; V: TRBV28; size: -; J: TRBJ2-7